This entry describes one T cell receptor (beta chain). The table lists this clone with a few counts. The antigen it recognizes is unknown. No quality values exist for individual bases; no much larger clone is one base distant. The same CDR3 can be traced to other DNA sequences in this sample. This entry belongs to a study of blood T cell repertoires in COVID-19 (dated by TCRdb to about 2020). Describing the broader study: Samples covering the acute and convalescent phases of COVID-19 were provided by collaborators in the United States, Italy and Spain. A de-identified subject ID, COVID-19 status, age in years and sex were almost always included in the sample metadata. The dataset comprised deeply sampled blood TCRbeta repertoires from subjects exposed to, actively infected with, or recovered from COVID-19. The repertoires were released in a freely available public database meant as a resource for research on the immune response to SARS-CoV-2. The prospective study material was composed of cDNA or gDNA derived from T cells, B-cell-depleted T cells, or PBMCs. Samples came from the ongoing ImmuneRACE study (first 160 participants) plus 1,254 subjects from 6 global collaborators. Where HLA class I and class II types were available, the types were taken from metadata supplied by the sample provider, not from assay-based typing.

CDR1 and CDR2 (SEHNR, FQNEAQ) derive from the germline V gene (reference sequence). V is trimmed back by 5 bases and J by 4 bases, and the junction contains 3 bases that no gene match accounts for. The CDR3 goes from the cysteine to the phenylalanine over 14 residues. Just CDR3 DNA is preserved here, 42 bases in frame from base 1. The immunoSEQ Assay, a bias-controlled multiplex PCR, was used to amplify TCRbeta CDR3 regions from genomic DNA. On the study's bioinformatics: Within the assay, amplification of reference gene primers was used to estimate how many nucleated cells each sample contained. To quantify the absolute abundance of each unique TCRbeta CDR3 rearrangement, sequence reads were collapsed and filtered. For each sample, productive Simpson clonality was calculated as the square root of Simpson's diversity index across productive rearrangements. The table comes from immuneACCESS by way of TCRdb, which keeps in-frame sequences with V and J called. Part of the clones is missing from these tables; in studies checked, under half for an unresolved V gene and the rest for unknown reasons. The V and J calls and clone size were taken over from that table, and D and trimming were inferred from the DNA. The sample yields approximately 220,000 clones; about 85% were counted once. The ten largest clones take up around 2.9% of the sample.

The study at large found these results: The amount of clinical and demographic metadata varied by source and participant and was provided uncurated.

A second Seattle source provided samples from volunteer blood donors who had recovered from COVID-19. The collaborating institutions used their own protocols to collect whole blood in K2EDTA tubes. For TCRbeta analysis, collaborators shipped samples as frozen whole blood, isolated PBMCs, or DNA extracted from either of those sample types. This TCR was recovered from a man aged 50-59 years who had recovered from COVID-19. The chain is made from TRBV7-9 and TRBJ2-7; 12 nucleotides in the junction match TRBD1. The sequenced material came from peripheral blood. The CDR3 has the sequence CASSLGQGAYEQYF. In nucleotides, the sequence is TGTGCCAGCAGCCTGGGACAGGGGGCTTACGAGCAGTACTTC.